This T cell receptor beta chain was retrieved from a study of shared clonotypes between healthy human individuals. CDR3 length: 15 amino acids. V was trimmed by 0 bases and J by 5 bases, leaving 11 bases between them. The V gene's germline CDR1 is MNHNY and CDR2 SVGAGI (reference sequence). The protocol was immunoSEQ multiplex PCR, while the TCRdb copy is restricted to in-frame clones and leaves out a portion. Of approximately 2.1 million clones listed, 85% to 95% are singletons. The sequence came from a man aged 18 to 30 in good health. Some clones in this sample may be carry-over from other donors' samples. The material sequenced was naive CD4+ T cells from PBMCs. Subset described: CD45RA+ positively selected. The chain has TRBV6-6 and TRBJ1-5; D unclear. As DNA, the CDR3 is TGTGCCAGCAGTTACTCGTTCAACCCTTATCAGCCCCAGCATTTT. Translated, it gives CASSYSFNPYQPQHF.